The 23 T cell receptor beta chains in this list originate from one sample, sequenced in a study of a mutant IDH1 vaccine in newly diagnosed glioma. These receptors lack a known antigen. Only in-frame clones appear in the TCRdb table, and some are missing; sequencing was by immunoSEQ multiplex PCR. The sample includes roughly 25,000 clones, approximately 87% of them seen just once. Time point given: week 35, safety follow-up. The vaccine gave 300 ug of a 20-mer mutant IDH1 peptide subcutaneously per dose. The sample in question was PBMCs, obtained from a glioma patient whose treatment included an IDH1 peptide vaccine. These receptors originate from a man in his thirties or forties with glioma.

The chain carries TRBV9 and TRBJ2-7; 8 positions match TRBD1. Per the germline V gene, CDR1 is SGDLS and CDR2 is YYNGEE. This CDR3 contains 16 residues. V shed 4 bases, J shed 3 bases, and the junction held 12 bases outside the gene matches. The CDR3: CASSPRQGKGLYEQYF. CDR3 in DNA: TGTGCCAGCAGCCCAAGACAGGGGAAGGGACTCTACGAGCAGTACTTC.

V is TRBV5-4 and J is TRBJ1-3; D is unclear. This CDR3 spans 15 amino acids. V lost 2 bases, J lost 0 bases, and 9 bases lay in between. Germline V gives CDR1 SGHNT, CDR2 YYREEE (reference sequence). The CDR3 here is CASSLDGSSGNTIYF. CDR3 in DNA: TGTGCCAGCAGCTTAGACGGCAGCTCTGGAAACACCATATATTTT.

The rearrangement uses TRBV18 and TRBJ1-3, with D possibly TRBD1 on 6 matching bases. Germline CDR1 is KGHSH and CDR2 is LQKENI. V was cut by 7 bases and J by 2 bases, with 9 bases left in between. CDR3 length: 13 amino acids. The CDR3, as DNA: TGTGCCAGCTTACAGGGAACTGGAAACACCATATATTTT. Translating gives CASLQGTGNTIYF.

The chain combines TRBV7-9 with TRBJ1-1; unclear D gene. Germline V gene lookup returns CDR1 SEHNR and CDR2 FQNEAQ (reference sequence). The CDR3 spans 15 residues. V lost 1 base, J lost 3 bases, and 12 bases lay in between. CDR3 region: CASSLGVGVHTEAFF. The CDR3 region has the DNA TGTGCCAGCAGCTTAGGCGTTGGCGTCCACACTGAAGCTTTCTTT.

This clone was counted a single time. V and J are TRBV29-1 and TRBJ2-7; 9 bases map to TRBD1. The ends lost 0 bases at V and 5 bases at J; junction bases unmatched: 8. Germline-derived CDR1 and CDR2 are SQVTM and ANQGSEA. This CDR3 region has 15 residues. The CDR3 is CSVEEVLTGGNEQYF. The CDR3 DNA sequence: TGCAGCGTTGAAGAGGTGTTGACAGGGGGTAACGAGCAGTACTTC.

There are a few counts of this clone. The CDR3 DNA is TGTGCCAAAAGACAGGGGTTGGGAAACACCATATATTTT. It encodes CAKRQGLGNTIYF. The V gene is TRBV2, the J gene TRBJ1-3; 8 nucleotides line up with TRBD1. The CDR3 has 13 amino acids. J gave up 4 bases and V 10 bases, and 6 bases lay outside the gene matches. Germline-derived CDR1 and CDR2 are SNHLY and FYNNEI. The variable domain in full, with the rest retrieved from reference TRBV2 and TRBJ1-3, is EPEVTQTPSHQVTQMGQEVILRCVPISNHLYFYWYRQILGQKVEFLVSFYNNEISEKSEIFDDQFSVERPDGSNFTLKIRSTKLEDSAMYFCAKRQGLGNTIYFGEGSWLTVV.

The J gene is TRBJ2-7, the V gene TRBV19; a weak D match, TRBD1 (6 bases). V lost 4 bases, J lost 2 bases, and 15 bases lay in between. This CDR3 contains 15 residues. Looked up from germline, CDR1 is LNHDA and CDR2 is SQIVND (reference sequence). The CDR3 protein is CASSTPGHKPYEQYF. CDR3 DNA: TGTGCCAGTAGTACTCCGGGACACAAACCCTACGAGCAGTACTTC. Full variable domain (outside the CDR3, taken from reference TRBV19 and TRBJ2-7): DGGITQSPKYLFRKEGQNVTLSCEQNLNHDAMYWYRQDPGQGLRLIYYSQIVNDFQKGDIAEGYSVSREKKESFPLTVTSAQKNPTAFYLCASSTPGHKPYEQYFGPGTRLTVT.

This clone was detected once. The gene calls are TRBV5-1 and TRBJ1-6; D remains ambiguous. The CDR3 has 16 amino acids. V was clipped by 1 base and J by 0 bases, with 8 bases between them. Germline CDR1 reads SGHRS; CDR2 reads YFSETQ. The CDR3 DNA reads TGCGCCAGCAGCTTGTCCGGGAGCTCCTATAATTCACCCCTCCACTTT. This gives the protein CASSLSGSSYNSPLHF.

Here the CDR3 reads CASSLGQGIVTEAFF. The CDR3 DNA reads TGTGCCAGCAGCCTAGGACAGGGGATCGTAACTGAAGCTTTCTTT. The genes are TRBV7-2 and TRBJ1-1; 9 bases are a match to TRBD1. The CDR3 extends over 15 amino acids. V was clipped by 5 bases and J by 5 bases; unmatched bases: 9. Germline CDR1 reads SGHTA; CDR2 reads FQGNSA.

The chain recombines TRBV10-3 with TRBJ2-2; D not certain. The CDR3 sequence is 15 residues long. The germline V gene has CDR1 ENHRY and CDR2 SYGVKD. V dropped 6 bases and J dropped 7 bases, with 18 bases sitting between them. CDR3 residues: CAIRPPDPSSGELFF. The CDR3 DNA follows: TGTGCCATCAGACCACCGGACCCTTCAAGCGGGGAGCTGTTTTTT.

The CDR3 sequence: CASSSWGTGSYEQYF. CDR3 DNA sequence: TGTGCCAGCAGTTCCTGGGGTACGGGCTCCTACGAGCAGTACTTC. The rearrangement links TRBV6-5 to TRBJ2-7; D call uncertain. Trimming cost V 4 bases and J 0 bases, with 13 bases left between them. The CDR3 consists of 15 residues. The germline V gene encodes CDR1 MNHEY and CDR2 SVGAGI.

CDR3 nucleotide sequence: TGTGCCAGCAGTTCAACAGGGGCCCGGGACTATGGCTACACCTTC. Translating gives CASSSTGARDYGYTF. The chain couples TRBV27 to TRBJ1-2, with TRBD1 matching 7 bases. Per the germline V gene, CDR1 is MNHEY and CDR2 is SMNVEV (reference sequence). Germline trimming cut 4 bases from V and 3 bases from J; bases unmatched to any gene: 8. The CDR3 is 15 residues long.

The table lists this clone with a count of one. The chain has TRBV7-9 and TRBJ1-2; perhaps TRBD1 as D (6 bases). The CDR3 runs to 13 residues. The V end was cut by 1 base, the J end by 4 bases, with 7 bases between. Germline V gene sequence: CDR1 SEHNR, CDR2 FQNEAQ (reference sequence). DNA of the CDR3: TGTGCCAGCAGCTTAGAACAGGGCTATGGCTACACCTTC. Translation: CASSLEQGYGYTF.

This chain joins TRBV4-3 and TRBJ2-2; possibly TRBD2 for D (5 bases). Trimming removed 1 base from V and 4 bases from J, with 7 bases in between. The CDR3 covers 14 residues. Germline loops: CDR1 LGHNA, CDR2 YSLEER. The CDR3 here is CASSQGRATGELFF. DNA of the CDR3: TGCGCCAGCAGCCAAGGGCGGGCCACCGGGGAGCTGTTTTTT.

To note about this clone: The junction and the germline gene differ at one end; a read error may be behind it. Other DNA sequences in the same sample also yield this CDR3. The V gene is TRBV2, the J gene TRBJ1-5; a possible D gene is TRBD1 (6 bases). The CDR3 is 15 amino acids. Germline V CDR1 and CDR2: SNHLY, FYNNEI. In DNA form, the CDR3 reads TGTGCCAGCAGTGACAGGGGAGGCAGCAATCAACCCCAGCATTTT. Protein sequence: CASSDRGGSNQPQHF.

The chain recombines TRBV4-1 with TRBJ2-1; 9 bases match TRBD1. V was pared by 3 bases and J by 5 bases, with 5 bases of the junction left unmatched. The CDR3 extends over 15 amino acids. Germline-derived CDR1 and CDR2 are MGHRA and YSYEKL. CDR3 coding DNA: TGCGCCAGCAGCCATGGGGACAGGGTGGACAATGAGCAGTTCTTC. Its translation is CASSHGDRVDNEQFF.

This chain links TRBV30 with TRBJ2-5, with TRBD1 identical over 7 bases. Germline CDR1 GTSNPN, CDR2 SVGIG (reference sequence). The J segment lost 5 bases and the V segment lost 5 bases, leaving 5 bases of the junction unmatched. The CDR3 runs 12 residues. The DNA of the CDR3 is TGTGCCTGGGTGACAGGGCACGAGACCCAGTACTTC. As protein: CAWVTGHETQYF.

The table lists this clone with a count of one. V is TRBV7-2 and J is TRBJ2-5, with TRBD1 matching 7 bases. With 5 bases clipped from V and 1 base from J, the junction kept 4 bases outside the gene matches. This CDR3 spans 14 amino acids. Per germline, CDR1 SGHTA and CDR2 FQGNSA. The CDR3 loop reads CASSDGQVQETQYF. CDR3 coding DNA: TGTGCCAGCAGCGATGGACAGGTCCAAGAGACCCAGTACTTC.

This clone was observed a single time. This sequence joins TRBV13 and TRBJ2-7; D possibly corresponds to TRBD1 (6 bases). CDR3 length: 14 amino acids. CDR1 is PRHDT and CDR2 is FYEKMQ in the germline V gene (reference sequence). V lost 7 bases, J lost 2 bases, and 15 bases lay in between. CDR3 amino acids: CASTPTGLPYEQYF. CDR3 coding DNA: TGTGCCAGCACACCTACAGGGCTCCCCTACGAGCAGTACTTC.

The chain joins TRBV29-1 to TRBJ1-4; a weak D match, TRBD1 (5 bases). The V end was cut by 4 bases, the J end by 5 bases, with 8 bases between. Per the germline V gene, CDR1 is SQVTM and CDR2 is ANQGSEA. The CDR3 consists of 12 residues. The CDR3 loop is CSVGGDNEKLFF. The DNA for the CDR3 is TGCAGCGTTGGAGGGGACAATGAAAAACTGTTTTTT.

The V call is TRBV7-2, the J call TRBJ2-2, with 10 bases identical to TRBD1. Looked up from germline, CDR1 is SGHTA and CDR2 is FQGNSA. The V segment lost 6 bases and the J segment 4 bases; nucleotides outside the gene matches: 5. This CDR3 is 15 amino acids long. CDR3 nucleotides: TGTGCCAGCAGGACAGGGGGCGTTAGCACCGGGGAGCTGTTTTTT. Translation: CASRTGGVSTGELFF.

The DNA of the CDR3 is TGTGCCAGCAGCCCCTCACGCGGCACAGATACGCAGTATTTT. This translates into CASSPSRGTDTQYF. The V gene is TRBV7-9, the J gene TRBJ2-3, with D hard to call. V was pared by 5 bases and J by 1 base, with 10 bases between. The CDR3 runs 14 residues. Germline CDR1 reads SEHNR; CDR2 reads FQNEAQ (reference sequence).

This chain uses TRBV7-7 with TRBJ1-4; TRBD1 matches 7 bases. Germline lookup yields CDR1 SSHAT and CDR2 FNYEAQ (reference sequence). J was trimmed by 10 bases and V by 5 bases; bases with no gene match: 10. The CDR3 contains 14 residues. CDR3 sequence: CASSQSGQAGKLFF. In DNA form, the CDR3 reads TGTGCCAGCAGCCAGAGTGGACAGGCTGGAAAACTGTTTTTT.